This T cell receptor beta chain is from a study of control samples from healthy donors and cancer patients. After removal of 6 bases from V and 4 bases from J, the junction contained 4 bases not matched to a gene. CDR3 length equals 13 residues. Germline CDR1 ENHRY, CDR2 SYGVKD. The repertoire was sequenced with immunoSEQ multiplex PCR; TCRdb's copy has only in-frame clones and lacks some. The profile shows 95,000 to 130,000 clones, approximately 92% of them singletons. Sample: PBMCs. This TCR derives from a woman in her forties or fifties with colorectal cancer. The chain carries TRBV10-3 and TRBJ2-7; 9 nucleotides line up with TRBD1. CDR3 amino acids: CAISNRGRYEQYF. In DNA form, the CDR3 reads TGTGCCATCAGCAACAGGGGGCGGTACGAGCAGTACTTC.